These 12 T cell receptor beta chains were sequenced from one sample in a study of blood T cell repertoires in COVID-19 (dated by TCRdb to about 2020). Library creation used the immunoSEQ multiplex PCR assay. In its TCRdb copy, this immuneACCESS table keeps in-frame sequences only and misses some clones. Where compared with another copy, unresolved V genes explain less than half of these, and the others have no known cause. Here the sample has about 76,000 clones; over 80% occur a single time. 5% to 6.5% of the sample lies in the top ten. Material for sequencing was peripheral blood. All receptors come from a man between 45 and 60 years old with active COVID-19.

The rearrangement links TRBV2 to TRBJ2-7, with a weak D call TRBD2 (5 bases). The germline CDR1 and CDR2 sequences are SNHLY and FYNNEI. The CDR3 is 13 amino acids. Deletions cut 4 bases from V and 7 bases from J, with 14 bases between. DNA of the CDR3: TGTGCCAGCAGTGCCAGGTGGAGGCTTGAGCAGTACTTC. This encodes CASSARWRLEQYF.

This clone was observed a single time. This rearrangement joins TRBV4-3 to TRBJ2-7; TRBD2 agrees at 10 bases. V trimming: 2 bases; J trimming: 4 bases; junction bases outside the gene matches: 8. This CDR3 region has 16 residues. Germline values: CDR1 LGHNA, CDR2 YSLEER. The DNA of the CDR3 is TGCGCCAGCAGCCAAACACCGGGACTAGCGTCTTACGAGCAGTACTTC. Translation gives CASSQTPGLASYEQYF.

This sequence joins TRBV24-1 and TRBJ2-3, with a tentative D call TRBD2 (7 bases). V was pared by 4 bases and J by 3 bases, with 19 bases between. Germline V gives CDR1 KGHDR, CDR2 SFDVKD. The CDR3 totals 17 residues. CDR3 region: CATSDQERGRGTDTQYF. For the CDR3, the DNA is TGTGCCACCAGTGACCAGGAGAGGGGGAGGGGGACAGATACGCAGTATTTT.

The V and J genes are TRBV19 and TRBJ2-3; 10 bases line up with TRBD2. CDR1 and CDR2 (germline): LNHDA, SQIVND (reference sequence). This CDR3 has 16 residues. V gave up 5 bases and J gave up 1 base; unmatched junction bases: 6. The CDR3 bases are TGTGCCAGTAGTTCGGCTAGCGGGGGACGCACAGATACGCAGTATTTT. It translates to CASSSASGGRTDTQYF.

This clone was counted between two and nine times. The rearrangement joins TRBV4-1 to TRBJ1-3, with 7 bases aligning to TRBD1. CDR3 size: 17 residues. Germline CDR1 reads MGHRA; CDR2 reads YSYEKL. V shed 0 bases, J shed 2 bases, and the junction held 7 bases outside the gene matches. CDR3 loop: CASSQDSRQGAGNTIYF. DNA of the CDR3: TGCGCCAGCAGCCAAGATTCCAGACAGGGCGCTGGAAACACCATATATTTT.

This clone has a single count. This sequence joins TRBV5-1 and TRBJ2-3; TRBD1 matches at 10 bases. Germline V gene lookup returns CDR1 SGHRS and CDR2 YFSETQ. This CDR3 has 15 residues. J was trimmed by 6 bases and V by 0 bases; bases with no gene match: 4. The CDR3 bases are TGCGCCAGCAGCTTGGGACAGGGGGCTTGGGATACGCAGTATTTT. It yields the protein CASSLGQGAWDTQYF. Variable domain in full (rest from reference TRBV5-1 and TRBJ2-3): KAGVTQTPRYLIKTRGQQVTLSCSPISGHRSVSWYQQTPGQGLQFLFEYFSETQRNKGNFPGRFSGRQFSNSRSEMNVSTLELGDSALYLCASSLGQGAWDTQYFGPGTRLTVL.

Points on this clone: This same CDR3 is encoded by further DNA sequences in the sample. This chain connects TRBV15 to TRBJ1-4, with D possibly being TRBD1 (6 bases). V was shortened by 0 bases and J by 7 bases, with 9 bases between the two germline ends. The V gene's germline CDR1 is LNHNV and CDR2 YYDKDF (reference sequence). The CDR3 runs 14 residues. The CDR3 loop reads CATSRDRGGEKLFF. The CDR3 nucleotides are TGTGCCACCAGCAGAGATAGGGGGGGTGAAAAACTGTTTTTT.

V gene TRBV5-1 combines with J gene TRBJ2-1; 7 positions agree with TRBD2. The CDR3 spans 16 residues. Germline V gene data show CDR1 as SGHRS and CDR2 as YFSETQ. Germline trimming cut 0 bases from V and 2 bases from J; bases unmatched to any gene: 5. CDR3 residues: CASSLGAGVAYNEQFF. The DNA for the CDR3 is TGCGCCAGCAGCTTGGGCGCGGGAGTGGCCTACAATGAGCAGTTCTTC.

This sequence joins TRBV11-3 and TRBJ1-3, with D possibly matching TRBD1 (6 bases). The CDR3 loop spans 13 amino acids. The V and J ends lost 4 bases and 2 bases respectively, with 6 bases between them. The germline V gene encodes CDR1 SGHNT and CDR2 YENEEA. CDR3 sequence: CASSYRAGNTIYF. The CDR3 DNA reads as TGTGCCAGCAGCTACAGGGCTGGAAACACCATATATTTT.

This clone appeared a single time. J is TRBJ2-2 and V is TRBV28; D not resolved. From germline, CDR1 is MDHEN and CDR2 SYDVKM. The CDR3 covers 13 residues. V gave up 3 bases and J gave up 6 bases, with 8 bases separating them. The CDR3 here is CASSLPVSGELFF. The CDR3 nucleotides read TGTGCCAGCAGTTTGCCGGTATCCGGGGAGCTGTTTTTT.

The J gene is TRBJ2-5, the V gene TRBV5-1; 9 nucleotides align to TRBD1. The CDR3 runs to 16 residues. Trimming cost V 4 bases and J 5 bases; bases outside gene matches: 12. Germline CDR1 reads SGHRS; CDR2 reads YFSETQ. The CDR3 sequence is CASSPGQGPYRETQYF. DNA for the CDR3: TGCGCCAGCAGCCCGGGACAGGGACCGTATCGGGAGACCCAGTACTTC. The entire variable domain, with the rest obtained from reference TRBV5-1 and TRBJ2-5, is as follows: KAGVTQTPRYLIKTRGQQVTLSCSPISGHRSVSWYQQTPGQGLQFLFEYFSETQRNKGNFPGRFSGRQFSNSRSEMNVSTLELGDSALYLCASSPGQGPYRETQYFGPGTRLLVL.

The rearrangement links TRBV6-5 to TRBJ2-7, with a weak D call TRBD2 (5 bases). This CDR3 region has 13 residues. The V end lost 5 bases, the J end lost 3 bases, and 11 bases lay between the germline ends. The V gene's germline CDR1 is MNHEY and CDR2 SVGAGI. The CDR3 sequence is CASSPDGNYEQYF. The CDR3 DNA follows: TGTGCCAGCAGTCCAGACGGGAACTACGAGCAGTACTTC.